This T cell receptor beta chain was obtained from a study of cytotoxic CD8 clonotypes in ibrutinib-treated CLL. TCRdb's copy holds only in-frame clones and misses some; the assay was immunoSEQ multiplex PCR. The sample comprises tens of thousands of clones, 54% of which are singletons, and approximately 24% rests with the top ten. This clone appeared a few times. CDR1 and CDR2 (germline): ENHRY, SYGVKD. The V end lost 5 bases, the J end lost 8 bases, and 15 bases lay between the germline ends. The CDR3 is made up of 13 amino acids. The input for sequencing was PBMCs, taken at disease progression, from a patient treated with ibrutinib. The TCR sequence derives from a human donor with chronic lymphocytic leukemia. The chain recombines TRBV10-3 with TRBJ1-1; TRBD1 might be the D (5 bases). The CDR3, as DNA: TGTGCCATCAGTCCCGGGACGAAGGGAGAAGCTTTCTTT. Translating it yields CAISPGTKGEAFF.